The clone carrying this TCR beta chain was seen more than once but under ten times. Its specificity is not known. These data are taken from a study of vaccination and CD4 T cells after COVID-19. Study-level findings and limits: Convalescent patients displayed a median roughly 90% of reactive clones emerging only post-vaccination.

Regarding treatment: roughly ten-day PBMC culture with coronavirus spike peptide pools or control peptides (ViraFEST assay). An unexposed donor provided the CD4+ T cells, which were collected before the COVID-19 pandemic (2011-2018). ViraFEST used peptide pools to expand antigen-specific T cells before TCR sequencing. Sequencing of cultured CD4+ T cell DNA used the Oncomine TCR Beta short-read assay. After culture, CD4+ T cells served as the source for genomic DNA extraction. From the PCR reads, TCRdb called clonotypes with MiXCR, one entry per CDR3 protein. Of some 9,200 distinct CDR3 sequences listed, about 43% are singletons. The sequencing sample was made of CD4+ T cells from blood, cultured in vitro. This clonotype was sampled from a human donor in good health.

The CDR3 is CASSTQSSNYGYTF. The DNA for the CDR3 is TGTGCCAGCAGCACCCAATCTTCTAACTATGGCTACACCTTC. The chain recombines TRBV27 with TRBJ1-2; D ambiguous. This CDR3 region has 14 residues. V shed 6 bases and J shed 0 bases, with 11 bases lying between them. Germline V CDR1 and CDR2: MNHEY, SMNVEV (reference sequence).